The present TCR beta chain was sequenced within a study of early T cells in non-severe SARS-CoV-2 infection. TCRdb re-derived calls from the 5' RACE reads in MiXCR, one entry per CDR3 protein. The sample carries under 70,000 distinct CDR3 sequences, over 5% recorded once. The CDR3 is 14 amino acids. The germline V gene has CDR1 DFQATT and CDR2 SNEGSKA (reference sequence). Trimming shortened V by 3 bases and J by 0 bases, and 12 bases separated the two germline ends. The rearrangement uses TRBV20-1 and TRBJ2-7, with D perhaps being TRBD1 or TRBD2 (5 bases each). The receptor was isolated from an adult who was a healthcare worker with PCR-confirmed SARS-CoV-2 infection or an uninfected control (not recorded which). Sequenced sample: whole blood. The CDR3 is CSASYGANSYEQYF. For the CDR3, the DNA is TGCAGTGCTAGTTACGGGGCCAACTCCTACGAGCAGTACTTC.